These T cell receptor beta chains were read from a single sample in a study of early T cells in non-severe SARS-CoV-2 infection. MiXCR, applied by TCRdb to the 5' RACE reads, yields one record per CDR3 protein. The sample includes approximately 49,000 distinct CDR3 sequences, about 11% of them seen just once. The sequenced sample consisted of whole blood. The receptors stem from an adult who was a healthcare worker with PCR-confirmed SARS-CoV-2 infection or an uninfected control (not recorded which). The CDR3 runs from the conserved cysteine through the conserved F or W. D genes are given only for firm matches. Some rows have no size entry. The others give once, few or many, or a class for an expanded clone.

TRBV2,many,TRBD1,TRBJ2-7,CASSRDRGPLREQYF,TGTGCCAGCAGTAGGGACAGGGGACCCCTACGAGAGCAGTACTTC
TRBV21-1,few,NA,TRBJ2-5,CASSKFSGLSSGLNGTQYF,TGTGCCAGCAGCAAATTCTCGGGACTTTCGTCCGGATTAAATGGGACCCAGTACTTC
TRBV19,NA,NA,TRBJ2-7,CASSIGQGSSYEQYF,TGTGCCAGTAGTATAGGGCAGGGGAGCTCCTACGAGCAGTACTTC
TRBV5-5,many,NA,TRBJ2-7,CASSLGRAQTLPTTYEQYF,TGTGCCAGCAGCTTGGGGCGGGCCCAGACCTTACCCACAACCTACGAGCAGTACTTC
TRBV28,many,NA,TRBJ2-1,CASMKRPIGTQASNEQFF,TGTGCCAGCATGAAAAGGCCCATAGGGACTCAGGCCTCCAATGAGCAGTTCTTC
TRBV6-6,many,NA,TRBJ2-2,CASSYEGTGELFF,TGTGCCAGCAGTTACGAGGGGACCGGGGAGCTGTTTTTT
TRBV18,NA,NA,TRBJ2-2,CASSPRGGGHTGELFF,TGTGCCAGCTCACCACGAGGGGGGGGCCACACCGGGGAGCTGTTTTTT
TRBV11-2,few,NA,TRBJ2-2,CASSEAQPGELFF,TGTGCCAGCAGCGAGGCGCAGCCCGGGGAGCTGTTTTTT
TRBV2,NA,NA,TRBJ2-2,CASRGPIGQPGELFF,TGTGCCAGCAGAGGCCCCATTGGACAGCCCGGGGAGCTGTTTTTT
TRBV30,few,NA,TRBJ1-2,CAWSVPPRNYGYTF,TGTGCCTGGAGTGTACCTCCCCGGAACTATGGCTACACCTTC
TRBV6-6,many,NA,TRBJ1-1,CASSPAYTEAFF,TGTGCCAGCAGCCCTGCCTACACTGAAGCTTTCTTT
TRBV6-6,few,NA,TRBJ1-6,CASSYKGGNSPLHF,TGTGCCAGCAGTTACAAGGGCGGTAATTCACCCCTCCACTTT
TRBV25-1,NA,NA,TRBJ1-2,CASSEYLGTNYGYTF,TGTGCCAGCAGTGAGTACCTGGGCACTAACTATGGCTACACCTTC
TRBV9,NA,NA,TRBJ1-2,CASSVGAGSNYGYTF,TGTGCCAGCAGCGTAGGAGCAGGGTCTAACTATGGCTACACCTTC
TRBV7-8,many,TRBD1,TRBJ1-2,CASSLARGLGYGYTF,TGTGCCAGCAGCTTAGCCAGGGGGCTGGGCTATGGCTACACCTTC
TRBV7-2,few,NA,TRBJ2-3,CASKIDTQYF,TGTGCCAGCAAAATAGATACGCAGTATTTT
TRBV11-2,few,NA,TRBJ2-6,CASSPGAANVLTF,TGTGCCAGCAGCCCGGGGGCTGCCAACGTCCTGACTTTC
TRBV5-8,many,NA,TRBJ2-4,CASTLTTGDLAKNIQYF,TGTGCCAGCACCCTAACGACAGGCGATCTAGCCAAAAACATTCAGTACTTC